These T cell receptor beta chains were read from a single sample in a study of blood T cell repertoires in COVID-19. Data came from immunoSEQ multiplex PCR; TCRdb stores just in-frame clones and leaves some out. Here the sample spans about 200,000 clones, approximately 90% being singletons. Sequencing used peripheral blood. These receptors originate from a woman between 50 and 59 years old with COVID-19, enrolled during active disease. Each CDR3 is given with its conserved first and last residue. A D gene is named only where the DNA matches it firmly. A row's size may be missing; if present it is once, few, many or a size class.

TRBV27	TRBD1	.	13	TRBJ1-1	CASSLQTGAEAFF	TGTGCCAGCAGTTTACAGACAGGGGCTGAAGCTTTCTTT
TRBV19	TRBD1	.	14	TRBJ2-1	CASSSGTGVNEQFF	TGTGCCAGTAGTTCCGGGACAGGGGTTAATGAGCAGTTCTTC
TRBV19	.	.	16	TRBJ1-3	CASSIDLPTSGNTIYF	TGTGCCAGTAGTATAGATCTCCCGACATCAGGAAACACCATATATTTT
TRBV30	TRBD1	.	14	TRBJ1-6	CAWSGDRGNSPLHF	TGTGCCTGGAGTGGGGACAGGGGGAATTCACCCCTCCACTTT
TRBV5-4	TRBD2	.	17	TRBJ2-5	CASSSGTSGGHQETQYF	TGTGCCAGCAGCAGCGGGACTAGCGGGGGACACCAAGAGACCCAGTACTTC
TRBV5-1	TRBD1	few	16	TRBJ1-1	CASRRRDRGSNTEAFF	TGCGCCAGCAGACGACGGGACAGGGGCTCGAACACTGAAGCTTTCTTT
TRBV11-2	.	.	15	TRBJ2-5	CASSLDRAMSETQYF	TGTGCCAGCAGCTTAGACAGGGCTATGAGCGAGACCCAGTACTTC
TRBV27	.	.	13	TRBJ2-1	CASSLTPYNEQFF	TGTGCCAGCAGTCTTACACCCTACAATGAGCAGTTCTTC
TRBV10-2	.	.	14	TRBJ1-5	CASSDAGGGEPQHF	TGCGCCAGCAGTGACGCGGGGGGAGGAGAGCCCCAGCATTTT
TRBV5-6	.	.	13	TRBJ1-3	CASSIDQGTTIYF	TGTGCCAGCAGCATCGACCAGGGGACCACCATATATTTT
TRBV18	.	.	15	TRBJ2-2	CASSPAGANTGELFF	TGTGCCAGCTCACCGGCGGGTGCGAACACCGGGGAGCTGTTTTTT
TRBV7-2	TRBD1	.	15	TRBJ1-1	CASSFRQGAQSEAFF	TGTGCCAGCAGCTTCAGACAGGGGGCGCAAAGTGAAGCTTTCTTT
TRBV7-3	.	.	16	TRBJ2-3	CASSRWGTPATDTQYF	TGTGCCAGCAGCCGATGGGGGACTCCCGCCACAGATACGCAGTATTTT
TRBV7-2	.	once	16	TRBJ1-3	CASSLVHSGTGNTIYF	TGTGCCAGCAGCTTAGTACATTCGGGAACTGGAAACACCATATATTTT
TRBV11-3	.	.	15	TRBJ1-2	CASTKGGALDYGYTF	TGTGCCAGCACCAAGGGTGGGGCCTTAGACTATGGCTACACCTTC
TRBV2	TRBD1	.	14	TRBJ2-3	CASSRDRDADTQYF	TGTGCCAGCAGCCGGGACAGGGACGCAGATACGCAGTATTTT
TRBV10-3	.	.	15	TRBJ1-5	CAISPSGGSNQPQHF	TGTGCCATCAGTCCGAGCGGTGGTAGCAATCAGCCCCAGCATTTT
TRBV13	TRBD2	.	18	TRBJ2-2	CASSSWTSGGPNTGELFF	TGTGCCAGCAGCTCTTGGACTAGCGGGGGGCCGAACACCGGGGAGCTGTTTTTT
TRBV5-1	.	once	12	TRBJ1-2	CASSSGNYGYTF	TGCGCCAGCAGCTCAGGGAACTATGGCTACACCTTC
TRBV6-5	TRBD1	.	13	TRBJ1-2	CATTGDSFYGYTF	TGTGCCACCACGGGGGACAGTTTCTATGGCTACACCTTC
TRBV30	.	.	15	TRBJ1-1	CAWGLRGPTNTEAFF	TGTGCCTGGGGTCTAAGGGGTCCTACGAACACTGAAGCTTTCTTT
TRBV24-1	.	.	13	TRBJ1-2	CATRSSSSGGYTF	TGTGCCACCAGATCCTCATCATCGGGGGGCTACACCTTC
TRBV25-1	.	once	15	TRBJ1-6	CASSESGVYNSPLHF	TGTGCCAGCAGTGAATCAGGGGTCTATAATTCACCCCTCCACTTT
TRBV2	.	.	16	TRBJ2-7	CASRGLRDTPYYEQYF	TGTGCCAGCAGGGGCCTGAGGGACACCCCTTACTACGAGCAGTACTTC
TRBV5-4	.	once	13	TRBJ1-1	CASSLAGVTEAFF	TGTGCCAGCAGCTTGGCGGGGGTCACTGAAGCTTTCTTT
TRBV30	TRBD1	once	14	TRBJ1-5	CAWNFSGGRQPQHF	TGTGCCTGGAATTTTTCAGGGGGCAGGCAGCCCCAGCATTTT
TRBV15	TRBD1	.	14	TRBJ1-2	CATSRAGQGKGYTF	TGTGCCACCAGCAGGGCGGGACAGGGTAAAGGCTACACCTTC
TRBV28	TRBD2	.	16	TRBJ2-2	CASSLGGTENTGELFF	TGTGCCAGCAGTCTCGGGGGGACGGAGAACACCGGGGAGCTGTTTTTT